This TCR beta chain was identified in a study of response to subunit inactivated influenza vaccine. TCRdb reanalysed the RT-PCR reads using MiXCR and keeps one entry per CDR3 protein. The table shows over 650,000 distinct CDR3 sequences, with around 18% occurring only once. The CDR3 contains 14 residues. CDR1 MDHEN and CDR2 SYDVKM come from the germline V gene. V was clipped by 6 bases and J by 3 bases, with 12 bases between them. Specimen: PBMCs from blood, collected more than 4 days after vaccination. V gene TRBV28 combines with J gene TRBJ1-5; D gene uncertain. This clonotype originated in a man aged 50 to 60 who received an inactivated influenza vaccine. CDR3 region: CASSELDLNQPQHF. The CDR3 DNA follows: TGTGCCAGCAGCGAATTGGACCTCAATCAGCCCCAGCATTTT.